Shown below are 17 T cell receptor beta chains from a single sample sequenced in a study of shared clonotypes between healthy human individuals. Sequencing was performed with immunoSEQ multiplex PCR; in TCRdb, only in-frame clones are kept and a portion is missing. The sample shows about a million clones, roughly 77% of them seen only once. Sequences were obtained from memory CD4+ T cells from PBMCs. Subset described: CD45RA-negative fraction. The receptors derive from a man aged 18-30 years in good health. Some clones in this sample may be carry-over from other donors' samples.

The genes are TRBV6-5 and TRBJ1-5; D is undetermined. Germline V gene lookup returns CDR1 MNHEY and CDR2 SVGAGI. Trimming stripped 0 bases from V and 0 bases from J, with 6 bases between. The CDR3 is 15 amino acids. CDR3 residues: CASSYSLISNQPQHF. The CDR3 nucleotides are TGTGCCAGCAGTTACTCATTGATTAGCAATCAGCCCCAGCATTTT.

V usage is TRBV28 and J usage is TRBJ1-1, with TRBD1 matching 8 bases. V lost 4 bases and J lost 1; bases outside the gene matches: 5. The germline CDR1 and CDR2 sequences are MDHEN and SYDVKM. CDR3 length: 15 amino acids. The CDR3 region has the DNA TGTGCCAGCAGTTCTCCCGGGACAGGGAACACTGAAGCTTTCTTT. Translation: CASSSPGTGNTEAFF.

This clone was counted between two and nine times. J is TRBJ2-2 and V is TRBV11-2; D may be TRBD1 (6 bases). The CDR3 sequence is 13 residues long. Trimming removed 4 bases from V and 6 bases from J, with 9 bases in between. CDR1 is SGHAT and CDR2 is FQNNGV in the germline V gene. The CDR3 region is CASSSQGAGELFF. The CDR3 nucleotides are TGTGCCAGCAGCTCACAGGGCGCCGGGGAGCTGTTTTTT.

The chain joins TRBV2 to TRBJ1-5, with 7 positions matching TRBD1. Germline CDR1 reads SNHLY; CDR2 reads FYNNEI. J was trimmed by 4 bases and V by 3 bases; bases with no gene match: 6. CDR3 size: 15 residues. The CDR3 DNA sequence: TGTGCCAGCAGTGACAGGGGGAATCCTAATCAGCCCCAGCATTTT. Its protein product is CASSDRGNPNQPQHF.

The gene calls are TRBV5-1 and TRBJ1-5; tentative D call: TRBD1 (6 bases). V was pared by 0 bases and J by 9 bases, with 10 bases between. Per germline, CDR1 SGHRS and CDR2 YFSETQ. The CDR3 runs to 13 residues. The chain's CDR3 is CASSLVPQGPQHF. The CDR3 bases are TGCGCCAGCAGCTTGGTCCCACAGGGGCCCCAGCATTTT.

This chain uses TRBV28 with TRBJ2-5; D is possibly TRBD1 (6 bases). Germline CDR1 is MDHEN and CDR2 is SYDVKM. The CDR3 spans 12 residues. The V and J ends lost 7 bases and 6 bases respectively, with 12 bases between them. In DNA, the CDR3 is TGTGCCAGCATGGACAGTACTAAGACCCAGTACTTC. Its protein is CASMDSTKTQYF.

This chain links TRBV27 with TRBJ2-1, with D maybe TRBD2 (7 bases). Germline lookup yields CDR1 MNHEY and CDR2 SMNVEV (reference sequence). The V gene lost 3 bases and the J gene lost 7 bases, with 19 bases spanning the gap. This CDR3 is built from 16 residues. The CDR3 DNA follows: TGTGCCAGCAGTTTCACGGGGGGCCGCCGAGTGAATGAGCAGTTCTTC. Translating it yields CASSFTGGRRVNEQFF.

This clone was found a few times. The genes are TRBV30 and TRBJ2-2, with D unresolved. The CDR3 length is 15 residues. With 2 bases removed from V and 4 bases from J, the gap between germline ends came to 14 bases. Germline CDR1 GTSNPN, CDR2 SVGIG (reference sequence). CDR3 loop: CAWSRGEWATGELFF. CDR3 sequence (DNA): TGTGCCTGGAGTCGCGGAGAGTGGGCCACCGGGGAGCTGTTTTTT.

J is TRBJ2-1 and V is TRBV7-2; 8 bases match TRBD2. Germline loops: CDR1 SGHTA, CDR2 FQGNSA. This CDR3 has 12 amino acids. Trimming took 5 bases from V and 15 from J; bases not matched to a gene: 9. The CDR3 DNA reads TGTGCCAGCAGCCCTTGGACTAGCTCGCCGTTCTTC. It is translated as CASSPWTSSPFF.

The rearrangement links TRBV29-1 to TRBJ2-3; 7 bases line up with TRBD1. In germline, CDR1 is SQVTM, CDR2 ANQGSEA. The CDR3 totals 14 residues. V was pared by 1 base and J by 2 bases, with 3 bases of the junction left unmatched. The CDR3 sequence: CSVEGGQDTDTQYF. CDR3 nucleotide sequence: TGCAGCGTTGAAGGAGGACAGGACACAGATACGCAGTATTTT.

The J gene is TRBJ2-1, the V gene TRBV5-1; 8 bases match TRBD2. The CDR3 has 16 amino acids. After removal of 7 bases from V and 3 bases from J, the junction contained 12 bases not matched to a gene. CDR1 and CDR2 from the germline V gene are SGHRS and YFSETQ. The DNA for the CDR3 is TGCGCCAGCCGATGGGCACTAGCGGCTATCTACAATGAGCAGTTCTTC. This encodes CASRWALAAIYNEQFF. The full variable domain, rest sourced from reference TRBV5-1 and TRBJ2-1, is KAGVTQTPRYLIKTRGQQVTLSCSPISGHRSVSWYQQTPGQGLQFLFEYFSETQRNKGNFPGRFSGRQFSNSRSEMNVSTLELGDSALYLCASRWALAAIYNEQFFGPGTRLTVL.

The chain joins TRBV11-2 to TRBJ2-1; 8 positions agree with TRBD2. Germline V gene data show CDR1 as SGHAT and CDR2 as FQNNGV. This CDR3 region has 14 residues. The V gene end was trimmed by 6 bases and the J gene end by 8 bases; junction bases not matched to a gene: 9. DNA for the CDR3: TGTGCCAGCAGTCTCTTACGGGAGGGTTATGAGCAGTTCTTC. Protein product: CASSLLREGYEQFF.

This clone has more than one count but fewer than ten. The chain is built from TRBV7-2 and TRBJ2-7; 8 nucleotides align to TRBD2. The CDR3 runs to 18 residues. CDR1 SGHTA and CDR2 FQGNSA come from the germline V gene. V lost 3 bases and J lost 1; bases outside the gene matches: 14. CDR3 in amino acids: CASSFRLSGAPSSYEQYF. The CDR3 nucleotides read TGTGCCAGCAGCTTTCGCCTTAGCGGGGCCCCGTCATCCTACGAGCAGTACTTC.

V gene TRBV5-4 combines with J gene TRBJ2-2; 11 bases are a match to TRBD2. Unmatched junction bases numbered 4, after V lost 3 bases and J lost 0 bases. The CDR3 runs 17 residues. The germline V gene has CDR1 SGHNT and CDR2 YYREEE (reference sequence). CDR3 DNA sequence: TGTGCCAGCAGCTGGGGACTAGCGGCTGCGAACACCGGGGAGCTGTTTTTT. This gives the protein CASSWGLAAANTGELFF.

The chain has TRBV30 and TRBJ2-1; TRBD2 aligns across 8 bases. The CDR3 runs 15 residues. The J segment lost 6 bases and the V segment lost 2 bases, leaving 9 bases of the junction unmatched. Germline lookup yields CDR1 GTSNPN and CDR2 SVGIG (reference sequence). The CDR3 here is CAWSKGLAGINEQFF. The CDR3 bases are TGTGCCTGGAGTAAGGGGTTAGCGGGAATCAATGAGCAGTTCTTC.

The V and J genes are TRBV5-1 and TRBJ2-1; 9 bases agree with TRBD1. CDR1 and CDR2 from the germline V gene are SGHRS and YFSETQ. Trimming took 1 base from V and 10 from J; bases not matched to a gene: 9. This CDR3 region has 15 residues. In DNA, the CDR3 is TGCGCCAGCAGCTTGCTCGGACAGGGGTCAGGCGAGCAGTTCTTC. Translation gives CASSLLGQGSGEQFF. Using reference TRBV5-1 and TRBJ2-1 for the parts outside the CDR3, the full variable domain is KAGVTQTPRYLIKTRGQQVTLSCSPISGHRSVSWYQQTPGQGLQFLFEYFSETQRNKGNFPGRFSGRQFSNSRSEMNVSTLELGDSALYLCASSLLGQGSGEQFFGPGTRLTVL.

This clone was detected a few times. The DNA for the CDR3 is TGTGCCAGTAGTCCCGGACTAGCGGGAGCAAACGGGGAGCTGTTTTTT. This codes for CASSPGLAGANGELFF. V is TRBV19 and J is TRBJ2-2; 13 bases match TRBD2. This CDR3 contains 16 residues. CDR1 is LNHDA and CDR2 is SQIVND in the germline V gene (reference sequence). V trimming: 5 bases; J trimming: 7 bases; junction bases outside the gene matches: 7. The complete variable domain, with remaining parts taken from reference TRBV19 and TRBJ2-2, reads DGGITQSPKYLFRKEGQNVTLSCEQNLNHDAMYWYRQDPGQGLRLIYYSQIVNDFQKGDIAEGYSVSREKKESFPLTVTSAQKNPTAFYLCASSPGLAGANGELFFGEGSRLTVL.